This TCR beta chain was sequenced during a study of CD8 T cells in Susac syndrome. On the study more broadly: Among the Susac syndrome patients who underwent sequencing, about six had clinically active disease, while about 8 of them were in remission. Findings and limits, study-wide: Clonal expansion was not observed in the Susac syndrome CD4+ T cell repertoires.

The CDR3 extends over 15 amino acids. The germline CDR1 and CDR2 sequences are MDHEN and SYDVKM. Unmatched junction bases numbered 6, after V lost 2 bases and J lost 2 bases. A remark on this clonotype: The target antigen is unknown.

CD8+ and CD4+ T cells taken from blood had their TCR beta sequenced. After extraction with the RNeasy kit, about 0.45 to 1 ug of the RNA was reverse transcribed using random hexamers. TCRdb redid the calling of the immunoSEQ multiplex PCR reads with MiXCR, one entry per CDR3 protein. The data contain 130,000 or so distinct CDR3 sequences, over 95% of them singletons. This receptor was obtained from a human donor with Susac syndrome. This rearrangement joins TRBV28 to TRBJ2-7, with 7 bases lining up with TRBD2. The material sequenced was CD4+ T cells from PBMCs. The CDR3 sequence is CASSLQGGPTYEQYF. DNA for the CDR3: TGTGCCAGCAGTTTACAGGGAGGGCCCACCTACGAGCAGTACTTC. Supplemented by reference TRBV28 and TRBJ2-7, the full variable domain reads DVKVTQSSRYLVKRTGEKVFLECVQDMDHENMFWYRQDPGLGLRLIYFSYDVKMKEKGDIPEGYSVSREKKERFSLILESASTNQTSMYLCASSLQGGPTYEQYFGPGTRLTVT.